The clone carrying this TCR beta chain was seen repeatedly, ten times or more. This record comes from a study of T cells in Graves' hyperthyroidism and ophthalmopathy. Germline CDR1 reads LGHDT; CDR2 reads YNNKEL (reference sequence). There are 12 residues in the CDR3. Losses at the gene ends were 5 bases for V and 10 bases for J; bases not matched to a gene: 4. Amplification targeted TCR beta CDR3 regions from RNA transcripts. Researchers ran a first-round RT-PCR on the TCR CDR3 using the HTBI primer set. TCRdb called the multiplex PCR reads again in MiXCR, with one record for every CDR3 protein. The sample records roughly 350,000 distinct CDR3 sequences, roughly 15% being singletons.

The material sequenced was blood. This clonotype originated in a woman in her thirties or forties with Graves' ophthalmopathy. V and J are TRBV3-1 and TRBJ1-1; 10 bases are shared with TRBD1. In DNA form, the CDR3 reads TGTGCCAGCAGCTCCCGGGACAGGGGAGCTTTCTTT. This encodes CASSSRDRGAFF.